The clone carrying this TCR beta chain was detected a few times. Antigen: not known. This sample was included in a study of shared clonotypes between healthy human individuals. Whole-study results and caveats: Relative to their counterparts shared across all four donors, non-shared clonotypes exhibited diminished generation probabilities.

Per the authors' pipeline: ImmunoSEQ gave junction-only sequences without quality scores, so filtering differed. TCRdb's table, derived via immunoSEQ multiplex PCR, lists solely in-frame clones and lacks some. The D gene and trimming were derived from the DNA, and the V and J assignments and clone size from that table. Altogether about 980,000 clones are present, less than 85% being singletons, with the ten largest covering about 1.5%. The CDR3 contains 17 residues. Germline V gives CDR1 SNHLY, CDR2 FYNNEI. Trimming stripped 2 bases from V and 2 bases from J, with 13 bases between. The sequencing input was memory CD4+ T cells sorted from blood. Subset in this sample: CD45RA-negative fraction. This rearrangement joins TRBV2 to TRBJ2-6; D not resolved. The receptor was derived from a man in his late teens or twenties in good health. The CDR3 DNA is TGTGCCAGCAGTGAATATGGGGATCTGGCTGGGGCCAACGTCCTGACTTTC. This codes for CASSEYGDLAGANVLTF.